Following are 31 T cell receptor beta chains from one sample sequenced in a study of early T cells in non-severe SARS-CoV-2 infection (dated by TCRdb to about 2021). Library method: 5' RACE. Sequencing took place on a NextSeq 500. TCRdb reprocessed the public reads (quality trimming at Q25 with fastp, clone calling with MiXCR) and kept in-frame beta chains. When rows share a CDR3 protein, they turn into one entry using the most common DNA and genes. Within this sample are 97,000 or so distinct CDR3 sequences, with about an eighth of them counted one time only. 6.2% of the sample is in the top ten clones. The sample taken for sequencing was whole blood. The origin of the receptors is an adult who was a healthcare worker with PCR-confirmed SARS-CoV-2 infection or an uninfected control (not recorded which).

The rearrangement links TRBV20-1 to TRBJ2-7; D not resolved. Germline V gene data show CDR1 as DFQATT and CDR2 as SNEGSKA (reference sequence). V was trimmed by 7 bases and J by 4 bases, leaving 14 bases between them. CDR3 size: 12 residues. The CDR3 bases are TGCAGTGTATGTAGGACGCCGTACGAGCAGTACTTC. Translated, it gives CSVCRTPYEQYF.

Ten or more counts support this clonotype. The gene calls are TRBV13 and TRBJ2-1; a possible D gene is TRBD2 (5 bases). The CDR3 loop spans 13 amino acids. Trimming removed 1 base from V and 8 bases from J, with 9 bases in between. Germline CDR1 is PRHDT and CDR2 is FYEKMQ (reference sequence). The CDR3: CASSLVRTDEQFF. The CDR3 DNA is TGTGCCAGCAGCTTAGTGAGGACTGATGAGCAGTTCTTC.

The gene calls are TRBV28 and TRBJ1-2; TRBD1 is a possible D gene (5 bases). The V gene's germline CDR1 is MDHEN and CDR2 SYDVKM. The germline V and J ends were trimmed by 5 bases and 8 bases, with 21 bases remaining between them. This CDR3 contains 15 residues. CDR3 in amino acids: CASSPPGPQGNGYTF. CDR3 coding DNA: TGTGCCAGCAGTCCCCCGGGCCCTCAGGGAAACGGCTACACCTTC.

This clonotype was seen more than once but under ten times. The chain combines TRBV7-2 with TRBJ2-2; D remains ambiguous. V lost 3 bases and J 5 bases, leaving 7 bases between the germline ends. The CDR3 covers 13 residues. Germline V CDR1 and CDR2: SGHTA, FQGNSA. The CDR3 bases are TGTGCCAGCAGCTTGATGACGACCGGGGAGCTGTTTTTT. It codes for CASSLMTTGELFF.

The rearrangement uses TRBV7-9 and TRBJ2-2; D is perhaps TRBD1 (6 bases). The germline V and J ends were trimmed by 3 bases and 3 bases, with 11 bases remaining between them. Germline V CDR1 and CDR2: SEHNR, FQNEAQ (reference sequence). The CDR3 has 15 residues. The CDR3 spells CASSFGQTHTGELFF. CDR3 nucleotide sequence: TGTGCCAGCAGCTTCGGACAGACGCACACCGGGGAGCTGTTTTTT.

In its sample, this clonotype was seen a few times. One end of the junction does not line up with germline, which may come from a read error. The chain joins TRBV15 to TRBJ2-6; D is possibly TRBD1 (5 bases). Germline V gene lookup returns CDR1 LNHNV and CDR2 YYDKDF (reference sequence). This CDR3 comprises 19 residues. The CDR3 DNA reads TGTGCCACCAGCGGCCACTTGTGGGGCAAGCACTCTGGGGCCAACGTCCTGATTTTC. Protein: CATSGHLWGKHSGANVLIF.

The rearrangement joins TRBV9 to TRBJ2-7, with 15 bases aligning to TRBD2. V was clipped by 4 bases and J by 5 bases; unmatched bases: 7. CDR1 and CDR2 (germline): SGDLS, YYNGEE. CDR3 length: 16 amino acids. The CDR3 sequence is CASSPTGTSGGHEQYF. Here the CDR3 DNA reads TGTGCCAGCAGCCCCACTGGGACTAGCGGGGGGCACGAGCAGTACTTC.

The V and J genes are TRBV24-1 and TRBJ2-1, with D possibly matching TRBD2 (5 bases). This CDR3 region has 13 residues. Trimming removed 4 bases at V and 9 bases at J, with 12 bases between. Looked up from germline, CDR1 is KGHDR and CDR2 is SFDVKD. CDR3: CATSEVPGGEQFF. The CDR3 DNA follows: TGTGCCACCAGTGAGGTCCCAGGAGGTGAGCAGTTCTTC.

There are a few counts of this clonotype. The chain employs TRBV30 and TRBJ2-3; D is unresolved. Germline lookup yields CDR1 GTSNPN and CDR2 SVGIG (reference sequence). The CDR3 covers 13 residues. V lost 4 bases, J lost 4 bases, and 12 bases lay in between. CDR3 bases: TGTGCCTGGACTAGTCTAGGTCCAGATACGCAGTATTTT. It codes for CAWTSLGPDTQYF.

V is TRBV10-1 and J is TRBJ2-1; a possible D gene is TRBD2 (5 bases). The CDR3 runs to 14 residues. The germline V gene encodes CDR1 WNHNN and CDR2 SYGVQD (reference sequence). V lost 11 bases and J 0 bases, leaving 14 bases between the germline ends. In DNA, the CDR3 is TGCGCCCGGACTGCGGCCCCCTCCTACAATGAGCAGTTCTTC. Translated, it gives CARTAAPSYNEQFF.

In its sample, this clonotype was seen many times. This chain connects TRBV5-1 to TRBJ1-4; the match to TRBD1 covers 7 bases. Germline trimming cut 6 bases from V and 6 bases from J; bases unmatched to any gene: 8. This CDR3 comprises 14 residues. Per the germline V gene, CDR1 is SGHRS and CDR2 is YFSETQ. The CDR3: CASTEGQPYEKLFF. In nucleotides, the CDR3 is TGCGCCAGCACCGAGGGACAGCCCTATGAAAAACTGTTTTTT.

The chain has TRBV4-1 and TRBJ2-7; 7 bases line up with TRBD2. CDR3 size: 14 residues. The V segment lost 4 bases and the J segment 1 base; nucleotides outside the gene matches: 4. Germline V gives CDR1 MGHRA, CDR2 YSYEKL. CDR3 nucleotides: TGCGCCAGCAGCCGGCTAGCGGATTCCTACGAGCAGTACTTC. This encodes CASSRLADSYEQYF.

This clonotype was detected many times. The J gene is TRBJ2-1, the V gene TRBV27; 7 nucleotides match TRBD2. Looked up from germline, CDR1 is MNHEY and CDR2 is SMNVEV (reference sequence). The CDR3 has 16 amino acids. V trimming: 6 bases; J trimming: 3 bases; junction bases outside the gene matches: 11. The CDR3 DNA follows: TGTGCCAGCAGCCTCCACCGGACTAGAGGCTACAATGAGCAGTTCTTC. Translating gives CASSLHRTRGYNEQFF.

The J gene is TRBJ2-7, the V gene TRBV12-3 or TRBV12-4; D is possibly TRBD1 or TRBD2 (5 bases each). The CDR3 length is 12 residues. Deletions cut 6 bases from V and 5 bases from J, with 11 bases between. This CDR3 is CASRPGLNEQYF. The CDR3 DNA reads TGTGCCAGCAGACCGGGGCTTAACGAGCAGTACTTC.

The CDR3 DNA follows: TGTGCCAGCAGCACCGGGACAGGCTCGTACCAAGAGACCCAGTACTTC. Amino acid sequence: CASSTGTGSYQETQYF. The chain recombines TRBV11-2 with TRBJ2-5; the match to TRBD1 covers 8 bases. Germline CDR1 and CDR2: SGHAT and FQNNGV. The CDR3 extends over 16 amino acids. The V and J ends lost 5 bases and 0 bases, in that order; junction bases with no gene match: 8. The entire variable domain, with the rest obtained from reference TRBV11-2 and TRBJ2-5, is as follows: EAGVAQSPRYKIIEKRQSVAFWCNPISGHATLYWYQQILGQGPKLLIQFQNNGVVDDSQLPKDRFSAERLKGVDSTLKIQPAKLEDSAVYLCASSTGTGSYQETQYFGPGTRLLVL.

This clonotype appeared a few times. The rearrangement joins TRBV28 to TRBJ2-4; 7 bases are a match to TRBD1. The CDR3 runs 17 residues. Germline trimming cut 2 bases from V and 0 bases from J; bases unmatched to any gene: 7. Germline V gene data show CDR1 as MDHEN and CDR2 as SYDVKM. As DNA, the CDR3 is TGTGCCAGCAGTTTAATGTGGGACAGCAAAGCCAAAAACATTCAGTACTTC. It translates to CASSLMWDSKAKNIQYF.

This sequence joins TRBV3-1 and TRBJ1-1; no reliable D call. This CDR3 contains 13 residues. Germline CDR1 is LGHDT and CDR2 is YNNKEL (reference sequence). The V end was cut by 0 bases, the J end by 6 bases, with 8 bases between. This CDR3 is CASSQDTYSEAFF. CDR3 coding DNA: TGTGCCAGCAGCCAAGATACATACTCTGAAGCTTTCTTT.

This clonotype was seen many times. J is TRBJ2-3 and V is TRBV5-1; maybe TRBD2 (6 bases). V was clipped by 5 bases and J by 0 bases, with 13 bases between them. The CDR3 is 15 amino acids. CDR1 is SGHRS and CDR2 is YFSETQ in the germline V gene. CDR3 residues: CASSSSGTSTDTQYF. CDR3 in DNA: TGCGCCAGCAGTTCGTCTGGGACTAGCACAGATACGCAGTATTTT.

The chain joins TRBV11-2 to TRBJ1-2; D call uncertain. The germline V gene encodes CDR1 SGHAT and CDR2 FQNNGV. The CDR3 length is 13 residues. Trimming removed 5 bases from V and 8 bases from J, with 15 bases in between. The CDR3 loop is CASSQDTRVGYTF. Here the CDR3 DNA reads TGTGCCAGCAGCCAAGACACAAGGGTCGGCTACACCTTC.

This chain connects TRBV20-1 to TRBJ1-2; no clear D. The CDR3 covers 15 residues. V was cut by 7 bases and J by 0 bases, with 18 bases left in between. Germline CDR1 DFQATT, CDR2 SNEGSKA (reference sequence). This chain's CDR3 is CSGRESGFPNYGYTF. CDR3 sequence (DNA): TGCAGTGGTAGGGAAAGTGGGTTCCCTAACTATGGCTACACCTTC.

This clonotype was recorded a few times. This chain links TRBV29-1 with TRBJ2-1, with D unclear. This CDR3 contains 10 residues. Trimming pared 7 bases from V and 8 bases from J, leaving 9 bases between. The germline V gene encodes CDR1 SQVTM and CDR2 ANQGSEA. Here the CDR3 DNA reads TGCAGCGCGGTCGAGTATGAGCAGTTCTTC. Protein sequence: CSAVEYEQFF.

This clonotype was picked up many times. This sequence joins TRBV20-1 and TRBJ2-1; 12 bases map to TRBD2. This CDR3 comprises 19 residues. Germline V CDR1 and CDR2: DFQATT, SNEGSKA (reference sequence). V lost 2 bases and J lost 0; bases outside the gene matches: 11. CDR3 residues: CSARSIKGLAGSSYNEQFF. The CDR3 DNA reads TGCAGTGCTAGATCGATTAAAGGACTAGCGGGGAGCTCCTACAATGAGCAGTTCTTC.

This clonotype was counted between two and nine times. This chain joins TRBV6-2 or TRBV6-3 and TRBJ1-1; perhaps TRBD1 as D (5 bases). The CDR3 sequence is 12 residues long. Germline V gene sequence: CDR1 MNHEY, CDR2 SVGEGT. The V and J ends lost 5 bases and 11 bases respectively, with 15 bases between them. CDR3 protein: CASSHGQFGAFF. DNA for the CDR3: TGTGCCAGCAGTCACGGACAATTCGGGGCTTTCTTT.

The chain combines TRBV9 with TRBJ2-7; D unresolved. Trimming took 4 bases from V and 4 from J, leaving 9 bases between them. The CDR3 has 12 amino acids. Germline V CDR1 and CDR2: SGDLS, YYNGEE. The CDR3 loop is CASSYDGYEQYF. In DNA form, the CDR3 reads TGTGCCAGCAGCTACGACGGGTACGAGCAGTACTTC.

This clonotype appeared many times. The rearrangement joins TRBV12-3 or TRBV12-4 to TRBJ2-1; 9 bases agree with TRBD1. The CDR3 extends over 15 amino acids. With 6 bases clipped from V and 5 bases from J, the junction kept 8 bases outside the gene matches. The CDR3 loop is CASSRGQGIHNEQFF. The CDR3 DNA follows: TGTGCCAGCAGCCGGGGACAGGGTATCCACAATGAGCAGTTCTTC.

Many counts were recorded for this clonotype. CDR3 bases: TGTGCCAGCACCCACCTAGGGCCGACTCAAAAACTGTTTTTT. Encoded protein: CASTHLGPTQKLFF. This rearrangement joins TRBV6-1 to TRBJ1-4; D remains unclear. Germline loops: CDR1 MNHNS, CDR2 SASEGT. V lost 7 bases and J 9 bases, leaving 18 bases between the germline ends. The CDR3 runs 14 residues.

The rearrangement joins TRBV29-1 to TRBJ2-3; D ambiguous. The length of the CDR3 is 10 residues. V dropped 7 bases and J dropped 2 bases, with 4 bases sitting between them. The germline CDR1 and CDR2 sequences are SQVTM and ANQGSEA. CDR3 residues: CSGITDTQYF. The CDR3, as DNA: TGCAGCGGGATCACAGATACGCAGTATTTT.

This chain connects TRBV21-1 to TRBJ2-5. TRBV21-1 is a known pseudogene. The CDR3 totals 13 residues. CDR3 protein: CASSNLDQETQYF. The DNA for the CDR3 is TGTGCCAGCAGCAACCTAGACCAAGAGACCCAGTACTTC.

The chain carries TRBV27 and TRBJ2-1, with 8 bases that match TRBD1. The V gene's germline CDR1 is MNHEY and CDR2 SMNVEV (reference sequence). V dropped 6 bases and J dropped 3; count of bases not matched to a gene: 7. CDR3 length equals 15 residues. The CDR3: CASSTGQGGYNEQFF. Written as DNA, the CDR3 is TGTGCCAGCAGCACCGGACAGGGTGGCTACAATGAGCAGTTCTTC.

The V call is TRBV28, the J call TRBJ1-1; TRBD1 matches 10 bases. The V gene's germline CDR1 is MDHEN and CDR2 SYDVKM. The CDR3 runs to 14 residues. Trimming at V came to 5 bases and at J to 5 bases, leaving 5 bases not matched to a gene. The CDR3 region has the DNA TGTGCCAGCAGTAGACAGGGGGCGAGGACTGAAGCTTTCTTT. It yields the protein CASSRQGARTEAFF.

This clonotype has ten or more counts. J is TRBJ1-1 and V is TRBV6-1; D not resolved. The V and J ends lost 6 bases and 2 bases respectively, with 10 bases between them. The CDR3 spans 13 residues. Germline V gene lookup returns CDR1 MNHNS and CDR2 SASEGT. CDR3 coding DNA: TGTGCCAGCAGCCGGACGGTCAACACTGAAGCTTTCTTT. Its protein is CASSRTVNTEAFF.